The TCR beta chain under discussion was sequenced for a study of identical twins. Broader study findings: Findings came from cross-sectional statistics, without long-term follow-up of donors. The study found that models underestimated out-of-frame TCR alpha sharing in monozygotic twins. When twins shared out-of-frame alpha sequences, those sequences had excess low generation probability.

Germline CDR1 and CDR2: SGHRS and YFSETQ. CDR3 length: 14 residues. Trimming shortened V by 4 bases and J by 5 bases, and 13 bases separated the two germline ends. TCRdb re-called the 5' RACE reads through MiXCR, storing one row per CDR3 protein. The sample lists fewer than 550,000 distinct CDR3 sequences; approximately 16% were seen once. Donors uniformly comprised healthy Caucasians. With respect to this clonotype: Antigen: not known.

The data were also submitted as part of a second study, on yellow fever vaccine responses in identical twins.

Sample: CD4+ T cells sorted from blood. The chain couples TRBV5-1 to TRBJ1-5, with D possibly being TRBD1 (5 bases). This receptor was obtained from a woman between 18 and 29 years old in good health. CDR3 bases: TGCGCCAGCAGCCCCGGCGGGGGTGATCAGCCCCAGCATTTT. The encoded protein is CASSPGGGDQPQHF.